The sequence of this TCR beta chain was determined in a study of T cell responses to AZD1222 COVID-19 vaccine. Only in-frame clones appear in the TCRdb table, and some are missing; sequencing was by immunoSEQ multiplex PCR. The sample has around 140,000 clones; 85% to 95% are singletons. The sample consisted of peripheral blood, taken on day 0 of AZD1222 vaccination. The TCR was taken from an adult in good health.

CDR3 sequence: CASSSPGGGGTDGYTF. DNA for the CDR3: TGTGCCAGCAGCTCCCCAGGAGGGGGAGGAACAGATGGCTACACCTTC. The rearrangement uses TRBV7-9 and TRBJ1-2; possible D gene TRBD1, 6 bases. CDR3 length: 16 amino acids. Germline V CDR1 and CDR2: SEHNR, FQNEAQ (reference sequence). With 4 bases removed from V and 6 bases from J, the gap between germline ends came to 21 bases.